This T cell receptor (beta chain) was obtained from a study of T cell responses to AZD1222 COVID-19 vaccine. Using immunoSEQ multiplex PCR, the repertoire was profiled, and TCRdb retains in-frame clones only, with some absent. The sample yields 120,000 to 150,000 clones, around 83% seen once. Study-wide results and caveats: CD4 TCRs associated with vaccination spanned spike, dominating at 160-218 and 743-854.

With regard to this clone: The antigen is unknown.

This receptor was obtained from an adult who received the AZD1222 COVID-19 vaccine. The sample here was peripheral blood, taken 28 days after the second AZD1222 dose.

CDR3 protein: CASRASIPNTGELFF. The CDR3 region has the DNA TGTGCCAGCAGGGCCTCGATACCGAACACCGGGGAGCTGTTTTTT. This chain joins TRBV6-5 and TRBJ2-2; no firm D call. V was clipped by 6 bases and J by 0 bases, with 11 bases between them. This CDR3 spans 15 amino acids. Germline V gene data show CDR1 as MNHEY and CDR2 as SVGAGI.